The entry below gives a single TCR beta chain sequence along with its context. Its antigen is currently unknown. Researchers used genomic DNA as the template to profile TCR beta VDJ and CDR3. TCRdb reanalysed the reads using MiXCR and keeps one entry per CDR3 protein. Of about 260,000 distinct CDR3 sequences listed, approximately 79% are singletons. Trimming cost V 2 bases and J 2 bases; bases outside gene matches: 15. This CDR3 region has 19 residues. Germline V lookup: CDR1 LNHNV, CDR2 YYDKDF (reference sequence). This specimen belongs to a study of CD8+CD57+ T cells in acquired aplastic anemia. The wider study: Recorded DNA amounts for sorted CD4+ and CD8+ cells had an average of around 3.5 ug.

For sequencing, patients were chosen who had shown expansion of CD8+CD57+ cells by flow cytometry. Study-wide results and caveats: The CD8+ Simpson's diversity of patients and controls was not significantly different. Both patients and controls carried the same twenty-nine CD8+ CDR3 sequences.

The origin of this receptor is a human donor with aplastic anemia. V usage is TRBV15 and J usage is TRBJ2-3, with TRBD1 matching over 8 bases. The sample was sorted CD4+, CD8+, or CD8+CD57+ T cells (not recorded which) from PBMCs. CDR3 loop: CATSRPKRQGATNTDTQYF. The CDR3 DNA sequence: TGTGCCACCAGCAGACCCAAGCGTCAGGGGGCTACAAACACAGATACGCAGTATTTT. The full variable domain, its missing parts supplied by reference TRBV15 and TRBJ2-3, is DAMVIQNPRYQVTQFGKPVTLSCSQTLNHNVMYWYQQKSSQAPKLLFHYYDKDFNNEADTPDNFQSRRPNTSFCFLDIRSPGLGDTAMYLCATSRPKRQGATNTDTQYFGPGTRLTVL.